These 28 T cell receptor beta chains were all obtained from the same sample, sequenced in a study of T cells in Graves' hyperthyroidism and ophthalmopathy. RNA transcripts yielded amplified TCR beta CDR3 regions. The HTBI primer set was used in a first-round RT-PCR of the TCR CDR3. TCRdb called the multiplex PCR reads again in MiXCR, with one record for every CDR3 protein. Here the sample spans over 500,000 distinct CDR3 sequences, around 13% being singletons. Sample: blood. The receptor source for this set is a woman between 40 and 55 years old with Graves' hyperthyroidism.

The chain links TRBV28 to TRBJ2-7; 7 bases are a match to TRBD1. Germline CDR1 reads MDHEN; CDR2 reads SYDVKM. V gave up 5 bases and J gave up 2 bases; unmatched junction bases: 6. There are 14 residues in the CDR3. The CDR3 DNA is TGTGCCAGCAGTGTAAGACAGGGAACCTACGAGCAGTACTTC. This gives the protein CASSVRQGTYEQYF.

This clonotype was picked up many times. This chain connects TRBV20-1 to TRBJ2-7; TRBD2 aligns across 8 bases. The germline gives CDR1 DFQATT, CDR2 SNEGSKA (reference sequence). There are 15 residues in the CDR3. With 0 bases clipped from V and 4 bases from J, the junction kept 8 bases outside the gene matches. CDR3: CSARDPSGSGYEQYF. The CDR3 nucleotides read TGCAGTGCTAGAGATCCCAGCGGGAGTGGTTACGAGCAGTACTTC.

This clonotype was detected many times. The chain carries TRBV10-3 and TRBJ2-7; D is possibly TRBD1 (6 bases). This CDR3 has 11 residues. V shed 6 bases and J shed 9 bases, with 12 bases lying between them. Germline V gene data show CDR1 as ENHRY and CDR2 as SYGVKD. This CDR3 reads CAIRSPRGQYF. CDR3 in DNA: TGTGCCATCAGGAGTCCCAGGGGGCAGTACTTC.

This clonotype was seen at least ten times. The chain joins TRBV2 to TRBJ1-5, with TRBD1 matching over 8 bases. The CDR3 is 14 amino acids. The ends lost 4 bases at V and 3 bases at J; junction bases unmatched: 2. From germline, CDR1 is SNHLY and CDR2 FYNNEI. CDR3: CASSGQGNNQPQHF. DNA for the CDR3: TGTGCCAGCAGTGGACAGGGGAACAATCAGCCCCAGCATTTT.

This clonotype was found many times. The gene calls are TRBV11-1 and TRBJ2-7; 7 bases map to TRBD1. CDR3 size: 14 residues. V shed 5 bases and J 3 bases; nucleotides not matched to a gene: 7. The germline CDR1 and CDR2 sequences are SGHAT and FQDESV (reference sequence). CDR3 amino acids: CASSPPGQIYEQYF. The DNA for the CDR3 is TGTGCCAGCAGCCCACCGGGACAGATCTACGAGCAGTACTTC.

The chain has TRBV2 and TRBJ2-7; D gene uncertain. The length of the CDR3 is 14 residues. Germline CDR1 reads SNHLY; CDR2 reads FYNNEI. V was clipped by 2 bases and J by 0 bases, with 8 bases between them. CDR3 loop: CASSESESSYEQYF. CDR3 nucleotides: TGTGCCAGCAGTGAAAGTGAGAGCTCCTACGAGCAGTACTTC.

This clonotype was observed many times. The J gene is TRBJ2-1, the V gene TRBV28; 8 bases fit TRBD1. The V segment lost 2 bases and the J segment 7 bases; nucleotides outside the gene matches: 4. CDR3 length equals 14 residues. The germline V gene encodes CDR1 MDHEN and CDR2 SYDVKM. In DNA, the CDR3 is TGTGCCAGCAGTTTAAGGCAGGGGGCGAATGAGCAGTTCTTC. Translated, it gives CASSLRQGANEQFF.

This clonotype was found many times. The chain has TRBV12-3 or TRBV12-4 and TRBJ2-1; D not resolved. The CDR3 spans 11 residues. Between the trimmed V and J ends, which lost 1 base and 10 bases, there was a span of 5 bases. The CDR3 DNA reads as TGTGCCAGCAGTTTAGAACAAGAGCAGTTCTTC. Amino acid sequence: CASSLEQEQFF.

This clonotype occurred many times. The V and J genes are TRBV5-1 and TRBJ2-1; 9 bases map to TRBD1. The J segment lost 8 bases and the V segment lost 2 bases, leaving 8 bases of the junction unmatched. CDR1 SGHRS and CDR2 YFSETQ come from the germline V gene. The CDR3 totals 15 residues. CDR3 bases: TGCGCCAGCAGCTTAACGGGACAGGGTGTCTATGAGCAGTTCTTC. Amino acids: CASSLTGQGVYEQFF.

The chain links TRBV19 to TRBJ1-4; tentatively, D is TRBD1 (6 bases). Trimming cost V 8 bases and J 6 bases, with 22 bases left between them. The CDR3 contains 16 residues. Germline CDR1 reads LNHDA; CDR2 reads SQIVND (reference sequence). The CDR3 DNA reads as TGTGCCAGTCGCCAGACCGGGGGCCCCGGGGATGAAAAACTGTTTTTT. Encoded protein: CASRQTGGPGDEKLFF.

There are many counts of this clonotype. V is TRBV28 and J is TRBJ2-6; perhaps D is TRBD1 or TRBD2 (5 bases each). The CDR3 has 19 residues. V lost 7 bases and J 1 base, leaving 23 bases between the germline ends. Germline loops: CDR1 MDHEN, CDR2 SYDVKM. CDR3 region: CASTTSGIGLQSGANVLTF. The CDR3 DNA sequence: TGTGCCAGCACTACCTCAGGGATAGGACTTCAATCTGGGGCCAACGTCCTGACTTTC.

Here the CDR3 DNA reads TGCGCCAGCAGGTTCGGGACTAGCGTCTACAATGAGCAGTTCTTC. Translation gives CASRFGTSVYNEQFF. This rearrangement joins TRBV4-1 to TRBJ2-1, with 10 bases identical to TRBD2. The CDR3 runs to 15 residues. Germline V gene lookup returns CDR1 MGHRA and CDR2 YSYEKL. V shed 6 bases and J 3 bases; nucleotides not matched to a gene: 5.

This clonotype was seen repeatedly, ten times or more. The chain uses TRBV3-1 and TRBJ2-3; D is undetermined. V was clipped by 0 bases and J by 0 bases, with 7 bases between them. The germline gives CDR1 LGHDT, CDR2 YNNKEL (reference sequence). The CDR3 length is 15 residues. The CDR3 protein is CASSQELRSTDTQYF. The CDR3 bases are TGTGCCAGCAGCCAAGAGTTGCGGAGCACAGATACGCAGTATTTT.

Many counts were recorded for this clonotype. V is TRBV2 and J is TRBJ2-7, with 9 bases lining up with TRBD1. The germline V gene encodes CDR1 SNHLY and CDR2 FYNNEI. The CDR3 has 14 amino acids. Trimming at V came to 6 bases and at J to 5 bases, leaving 8 bases not matched to a gene. The CDR3 loop is CASRGTGRFDEQYF. CDR3 sequence (DNA): TGTGCCAGCAGGGGGACAGGGAGGTTCGACGAGCAGTACTTC.

Written as DNA, the CDR3 is TGTGCCAGCAGCGGCAAGGACAGGGGAATTGGCTACACCTTC. It translates to CASSGKDRGIGYTF. The chain couples TRBV9 to TRBJ1-2; 9 positions agree with TRBD1. Germline V gives CDR1 SGDLS, CDR2 YYNGEE. V was pared by 3 bases and J by 7 bases, with 7 bases of the junction left unmatched. This CDR3 is built from 14 residues.

The sample holds many counts of this clonotype. The J gene is TRBJ2-5, the V gene TRBV27; D remains unclear. This CDR3 has 11 residues. V was shortened by 10 bases and J by 0 bases, with 6 bases between the two germline ends. Per the germline V gene, CDR1 is MNHEY and CDR2 is SMNVEV (reference sequence). CDR3: CAIGYQETQYF. The CDR3 coding sequence is TGTGCCATAGGGTACCAAGAGACCCAGTACTTC.

This clonotype showed up just a few times. The chain recombines TRBV4-2 with TRBJ1-1; a weak D match, TRBD1 (5 bases). The CDR3 length is 16 residues. In germline, CDR1 is LGHNA, CDR2 YNFKEQ. V lost 4 bases, J lost 0 bases, and 15 bases lay in between. This CDR3 is CASSPIGGVMNTEAFF. As DNA, the CDR3 is TGTGCCAGCAGCCCCATTGGGGGGGTGATGAACACTGAAGCTTTCTTT.

In this sample, this clonotype turned up many times. The CDR3 sequence is CASSLDGSPGYTQYF. In DNA, the CDR3 is TGTGCCAGCAGCTTAGATGGATCCCCGGGGTATACGCAGTATTTT. The chain has TRBV7-6 and TRBJ2-3; TRBD2 might be the D (5 bases). Trimming pared 1 base from V and 7 bases from J, leaving 15 bases between. Looked up from germline, CDR1 is SGHVS and CDR2 is FNYEAQ. This CDR3 spans 15 amino acids.

The chain links TRBV4-2 to TRBJ1-3, with D possibly matching TRBD1 (5 bases). This CDR3 is 15 amino acids long. V was cut by 3 bases and J by 2 bases, with 11 bases left in between. Looked up from germline, CDR1 is LGHNA and CDR2 is YNFKEQ. The CDR3 here is CASSQMGGAGNTIYF. The CDR3 nucleotides read TGTGCCAGCAGCCAGATGGGGGGAGCTGGAAACACCATATATTTT.

The chain employs TRBV24-1 and TRBJ2-1, with D perhaps matching TRBD2 (5 bases). The CDR3 spans 16 residues. V gave up 3 bases and J gave up 0 bases, with 11 bases separating them. Germline values: CDR1 KGHDR, CDR2 SFDVKD. CDR3 in DNA: TGTGCCACCAGTGATCCCGGTGGGAGCTCCTACAATGAGCAGTTCTTC. Its translation: CATSDPGGSSYNEQFF.

The V call is TRBV18, the J call TRBJ1-5; 9 bases align to TRBD1. J gave up 7 bases and V 5 bases, and 9 bases lay outside the gene matches. The CDR3 is 15 amino acids. In germline, CDR1 is KGHSH, CDR2 LQKENI. DNA of the CDR3: TGTGCCAGCTCATCCCTACAGGGGGCGGACCAGCCCCAGCATTTT. It codes for CASSSLQGADQPQHF.

This clonotype occurred many times. The chain links TRBV20-1 to TRBJ2-1, with 9 bases lining up with TRBD2. Germline V gene data show CDR1 as DFQATT and CDR2 as SNEGSKA (reference sequence). This CDR3 region has 15 residues. The trim removed 1 base at V and 4 bases at J, leaving 5 bases unmatched. This CDR3 reads CSARGLAEKYNEQFF. CDR3 nucleotides: TGCAGTGCTAGAGGACTAGCGGAAAAATACAATGAGCAGTTCTTC.

The genes are TRBV6-2 or TRBV6-3 and TRBJ2-7, with 7 bases lining up with TRBD2. The germline V gene encodes CDR1 MNHEY and CDR2 SVGEGT. CDR3 length: 16 residues. The J segment lost 3 bases and the V segment lost 4 bases, leaving 12 bases of the junction unmatched. The DNA for the CDR3 is TGTGCCAGCAGTTTTCCCCTTGGTAAGCGGGACTACGAGCAGTACTTC. Translated: CASSFPLGKRDYEQYF.

This clonotype was seen at least ten times. V and J are TRBV28 and TRBJ2-1; 10 positions agree with TRBD1. With 7 bases clipped from V and 7 bases from J, the junction kept 13 bases outside the gene matches. From germline, CDR1 is MDHEN and CDR2 SYDVKM. The CDR3 has 16 amino acids. CDR3 loop: CASNRPGDRGMNEQFF. The DNA of the CDR3 is TGTGCCAGCAACCGCCCGGGGGACAGGGGAATGAATGAGCAGTTCTTC. The full variable domain, rest sourced from reference TRBV28 and TRBJ2-1, is DVKVTQSSRYLVKRTGEKVFLECVQDMDHENMFWYRQDPGLGLRLIYFSYDVKMKEKGDIPEGYSVSREKKERFSLILESASTNQTSMYLCASNRPGDRGMNEQFFGPGTRLTVL.

This clonotype has a handful of counts. The rearrangement joins TRBV28 to TRBJ2-1; D not certain. The CDR3 extends over 15 amino acids. The V end lost 5 bases, the J end lost 7 bases, and 18 bases lay between the germline ends. Germline CDR1 MDHEN, CDR2 SYDVKM. CDR3 nucleotide sequence: TGTGCCAGCAGTACTGACGGCGTACATCCGAATGAGCAGTTCTTC. Translating it yields CASSTDGVHPNEQFF. Combining the CDR3 with reference TRBV28 and TRBJ2-1 gives the whole variable domain DVKVTQSSRYLVKRTGEKVFLECVQDMDHENMFWYRQDPGLGLRLIYFSYDVKMKEKGDIPEGYSVSREKKERFSLILESASTNQTSMYLCASSTDGVHPNEQFFGPGTRLTVL.

There are many counts of this clonotype. The rearrangement uses TRBV7-9 and TRBJ2-7, with 8 positions matching TRBD2. Losses at the gene ends were 4 bases for V and 4 bases for J; bases not matched to a gene: 3. Germline values: CDR1 SEHNR, CDR2 FQNEAQ (reference sequence). This CDR3 comprises 13 residues. The CDR3 nucleotides are TGTGCCAGCAGCTCCGGGACTAGATACGAGCAGTACTTC. As protein: CASSSGTRYEQYF.

This clonotype was picked up many times. The chain combines TRBV28 with TRBJ2-3; 7 bases map to TRBD1. V trimming: 5 bases; J trimming: 0 bases; junction bases outside the gene matches: 17. Germline loops: CDR1 MDHEN, CDR2 SYDVKM. The CDR3 has 19 residues. CDR3 sequence reads: CASSPELTGSGPSTDTQYF. The DNA of the CDR3 is TGTGCCAGCAGTCCCGAACTGACAGGGTCCGGACCTAGCACAGATACGCAGTATTTT.

This clonotype was detected ten times or more. The chain uses TRBV5-1 and TRBJ2-3, with 7 bases aligning to TRBD1. CDR3 length: 15 residues. Germline V gene lookup returns CDR1 SGHRS and CDR2 YFSETQ. J gave up 2 bases and V 4 bases, and 7 bases lay outside the gene matches. CDR3 bases: TGCGCCAGCAGCGGGGGACAGCCAAACACAGATACGCAGTATTTT. Translated, it gives CASSGGQPNTDTQYF.